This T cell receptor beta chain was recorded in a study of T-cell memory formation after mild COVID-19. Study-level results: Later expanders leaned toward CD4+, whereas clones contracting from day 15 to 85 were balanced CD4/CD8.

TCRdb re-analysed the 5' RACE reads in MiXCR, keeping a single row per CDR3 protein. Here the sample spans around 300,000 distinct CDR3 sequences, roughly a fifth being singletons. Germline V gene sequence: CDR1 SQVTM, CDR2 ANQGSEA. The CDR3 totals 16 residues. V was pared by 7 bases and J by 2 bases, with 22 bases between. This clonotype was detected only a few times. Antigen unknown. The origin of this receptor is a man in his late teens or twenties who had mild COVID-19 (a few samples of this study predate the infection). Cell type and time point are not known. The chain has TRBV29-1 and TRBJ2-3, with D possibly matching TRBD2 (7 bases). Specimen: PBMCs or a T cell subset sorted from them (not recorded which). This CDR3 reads CSAPSRGPLTTDTQYF. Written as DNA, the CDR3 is TGCAGCGCTCCCTCGCGGGGGCCTCTTACCACAGATACGCAGTATTTT.